The subject of this entry is one TCR beta chain. Its antigen is not yet known. No much larger clonotype is one base removed from it; base qualities were not supplied. These data are taken from a study of T cell responses to AZD1222 COVID-19 vaccine (dated by TCRdb to the early 2020s). With respect to the entire study: A total of 233 trial participants underwent TCR sequencing, of whom 200 to 220 had received two doses of AZD1222 and about 25 had received two doses of the MenACWY control vaccine. Trial participants were enrolled by age into subgroups of 18-55, 56-69 and 70-plus years, and around 150, 28 and 57 TCR-sequenced participants, respectively, were included in these subgroups. Overall results and qualifications from the work: Nearly half of unique spike-specific TCRs reportedly recognized epitopes outside regions mutated in the B.1.351 and B.1.1.7 variants. Because no day 14 peak-response samples were available, repertoires were characterized only after the peak T cell response. After two AZD1222 doses, both the breadth and the depth of spike-specific TCRs were significantly higher than at day 0 and than in MenACWY recipients. The whole spike protein was spanned by vaccine-associated CD4 TCRs, and dominant responses were seen in regions 160-218 and 743-854. Only five or six AZD1222 recipients were SARS-CoV-2 seropositive at baseline, limiting conclusions about previously exposed vaccinees. The 56-69-year group was small, and its depth increase did not reach significance, likely because of low power. Most participants were white British and females outnumbered males, and the authors suggested that clonal diversity may have been underestimated.

The CDR3 regions of human TCRbeta chains were analyzed by immunosequencing. Per the source publication's procedure: TCRs in the repertoires were compared against a reference library of SARS-CoV-2-specific TCRs that had been generated with the MIRA antigen-specificity platform. Breadth was defined as the fraction of unique TCRs that were SARS-CoV-2-associated. Depth was defined as the fraction of total T cells that were SARS-CoV-2-associated. Each spike-specific TCR was assigned to its reactive spike region and to a CD4 or CD8 class using the MIRA data. Log10-transformed breadth and depth values were compared by one-way ANOVA with Sidak's multiple comparisons tests. Here the immuneACCESS table is served through TCRdb, limited to in-frame sequences with V and J called. Missing clones are a known gap in these copies; in checked studies unresolved V genes cover under half, and the rest lacks a known reason. That table supplies the V and J calls and clone size; D and trimming were determined from the DNA. The sample data list roughly 120,000 clones, and more than 85% of these were observed just once. Of the sample, 6% to 8.5% is held by the ten largest clones.

The CDR3, from cysteine to phenylalanine, totals 16 residues. The retained sequence is limited to the CDR3, 48 bases, with the frame set at the first base. For CDR1 and CDR2, the germline V gene lists KGHDR and SFDVKD. At the junction V is shortened by 1 base and J by 8 bases, with 14 bases in between. The time point label here, explained by the study, means: about 28 days (+/-7) after the second vaccine dose. AZD1222 recipients with second doses at about 4 weeks or about 12 weeks were pooled, because spike-specific TCR depth and breadth did not differ between schedules. The vaccinee samples were drawn from two UK trials, COV001 and COV002, one of which was a single-blind randomized controlled phase 2/3 trial testing AZD1222 (ChAdOx1 nCoV-19) in healthy adults. Trial participant PBMC samples were collected at day 0 and day 28 after the second dose for TCRbeta chain sequencing.

The chain is encoded by TRBV24-1 joined to TRBJ1-6; the D region possibly corresponds to TRBD1 (5 bases align). The source material was peripheral blood, sampled 28 days after the second AZD1222 dose. The receptor was derived from an adult who received the AZD1222 COVID-19 vaccine. The DNA sequence is given as TGTGCCACCAGTGATTTAGGAGGGGAGGGTCATTCACCCCTCCACTTT. This yields the protein CATSDLGGEGHSPLHF.